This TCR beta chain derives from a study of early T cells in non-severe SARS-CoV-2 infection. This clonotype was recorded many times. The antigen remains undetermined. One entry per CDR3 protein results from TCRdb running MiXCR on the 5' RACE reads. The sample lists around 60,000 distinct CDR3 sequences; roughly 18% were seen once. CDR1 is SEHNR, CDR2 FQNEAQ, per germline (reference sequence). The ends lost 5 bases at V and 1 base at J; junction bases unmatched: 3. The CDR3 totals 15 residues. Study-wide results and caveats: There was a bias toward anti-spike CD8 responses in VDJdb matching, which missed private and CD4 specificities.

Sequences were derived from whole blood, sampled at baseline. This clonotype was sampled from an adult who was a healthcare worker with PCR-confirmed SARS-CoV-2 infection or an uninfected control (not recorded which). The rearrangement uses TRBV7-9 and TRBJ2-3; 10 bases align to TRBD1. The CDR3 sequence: CASSRDRGGTDTQYF. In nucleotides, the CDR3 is TGTGCCAGCAGCCGGGACAGGGGTGGCACAGATACGCAGTATTTT.